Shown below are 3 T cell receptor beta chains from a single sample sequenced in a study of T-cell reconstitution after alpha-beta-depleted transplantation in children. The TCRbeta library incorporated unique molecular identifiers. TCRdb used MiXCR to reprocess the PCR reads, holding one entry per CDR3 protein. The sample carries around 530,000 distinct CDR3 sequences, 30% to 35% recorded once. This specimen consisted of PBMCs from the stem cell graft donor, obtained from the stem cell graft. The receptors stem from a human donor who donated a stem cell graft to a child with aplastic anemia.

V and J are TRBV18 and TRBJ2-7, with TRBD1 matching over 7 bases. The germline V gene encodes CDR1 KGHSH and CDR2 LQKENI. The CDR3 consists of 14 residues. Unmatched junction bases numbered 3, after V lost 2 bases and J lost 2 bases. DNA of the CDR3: TGTGCCAGCTCACCATCAGGGACAGCCTACGAGCAGTACTTC. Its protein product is CASSPSGTAYEQYF. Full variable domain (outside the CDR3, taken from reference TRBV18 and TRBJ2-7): NAGVMQNPRHLVRRRGQEARLRCSPMKGHSHVYWYRQLPEEGLKFMVYLQKENIIDESGMPKERFSAEFPKEGPSILRIQQVVRGDSAAYFCASSPSGTAYEQYFGPGTRLTVT.

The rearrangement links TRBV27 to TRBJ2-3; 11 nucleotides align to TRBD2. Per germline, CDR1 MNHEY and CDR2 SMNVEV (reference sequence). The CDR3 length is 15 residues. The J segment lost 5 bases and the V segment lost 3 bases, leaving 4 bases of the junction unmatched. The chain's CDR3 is CASSLDLAGGDTQYF. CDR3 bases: TGTGCCAGCAGTTTGGATCTAGCGGGAGGAGATACGCAGTATTTT.

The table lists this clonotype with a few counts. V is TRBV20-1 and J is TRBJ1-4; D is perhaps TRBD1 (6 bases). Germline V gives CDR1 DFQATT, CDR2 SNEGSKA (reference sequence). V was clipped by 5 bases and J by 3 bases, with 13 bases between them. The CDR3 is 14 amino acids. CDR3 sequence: CSAPERGANEKLFF. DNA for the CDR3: TGCAGTGCTCCCGAAAGGGGGGCTAATGAAAAACTGTTTTTT.